Following are 4 T cell receptor beta chains from one sample sequenced in a study of cytomegalovirus exposure and HLA in healthy donors. In the PCR, 60 Vbeta and 13 Jbeta primers were used. Measured with immunoSEQ multiplex PCR; TCRdb has only the in-frame clones, and not every one. This sample's clone table lists 140,000 to 150,000 clones. Sequencing input: PBMCs. The receptors shown here come from a male donor in good health and CMV-seronegative.

This chain links TRBV5-1 with TRBJ1-2; D perhaps matches TRBD1 (5 bases). The germline gives CDR1 SGHRS, CDR2 YFSETQ. The length of the CDR3 is 14 residues. V was cut by 0 bases and J by 6 bases, with 12 bases left in between. In DNA form, the CDR3 reads TGCGCCAGCAGCTTGGGGGGGGAAGTAAATGGCTACACCTTC. Amino acid sequence: CASSLGGEVNGYTF.

This chain uses TRBV7-9 with TRBJ1-2; perhaps TRBD1 as D (5 bases). V was trimmed by 5 bases and J by 7 bases, leaving 14 bases between them. There are 13 residues in the CDR3. Germline CDR1 and CDR2: SEHNR and FQNEAQ (reference sequence). The CDR3 nucleotides are TGTGCCAGCAGCGGGGATAGGGGTTCTGGCTACACCTTC. Its translation: CASSGDRGSGYTF.

V usage is TRBV19 and J usage is TRBJ2-7; TRBD1 matches at 8 bases. CDR3 length: 15 amino acids. V was pared by 4 bases and J by 1 base, with 6 bases of the junction left unmatched. Germline V gene lookup returns CDR1 LNHDA and CDR2 SQIVND (reference sequence). The CDR3 nucleotides are TGTGCCAGTAGTACGTTAGGACAGGGTTCCTACGAGCAGTACTTC. Amino acid sequence: CASSTLGQGSYEQYF.

The chain carries TRBV19 and TRBJ2-1; tentatively, D is TRBD2 (5 bases). In germline, CDR1 is LNHDA, CDR2 SQIVND (reference sequence). The CDR3 spans 15 residues. V was cut by 5 bases and J by 5 bases, with 16 bases left in between. CDR3 in DNA: TGTGCCAGTAGTTTTAGCGTCCTAGGAAACAATGAGCAGTTCTTC. Translating it yields CASSFSVLGNNEQFF.